This TCR beta chain derives from a study of blood T cell repertoires in COVID-19. As for the study in general: From T cells, B-cell-depleted T cells, or PBMCs came the material, which was cDNA or gDNA.

This clone was detected only once. The V gene's germline CDR1 is SEHNR and CDR2 FQNEAQ (reference sequence). Trimming cost V 1 base and J 0 bases, with 7 bases left between them. The CDR3 is made up of 15 amino acids. Original processing notes: Amplification of reference gene primers provided the estimated nucleated cell counts. Sequenced by immunoSEQ multiplex PCR; TCRdb stores in-frame clones only, minus some. V, J and clone size derive from that table, while D and trimming were established from the DNA sequence. Of about 140,000 clones listed, around 80% are singletons. The receptor's source is a woman in her sixties or seventies with acute or convalescent COVID-19. The V and J genes are TRBV7-9 and TRBJ2-1; D is unclear. The sequenced sample was peripheral blood. The CDR3 here is CASSLVRSSYNEQFF. The CDR3 nucleotides read TGTGCCAGCAGCTTAGTCCGTAGCTCCTACAATGAGCAGTTCTTC.